This T cell receptor (beta chain) was recovered during a study of brain T cells in children with intractable seizures. CDR3 size: 15 residues. CDR1 SGHVS and CDR2 FNYEAQ come from the germline V gene. The J segment lost 3 bases and the V segment lost 5 bases, leaving 6 bases of the junction unmatched. Before surgery, patients took at least one anti-epileptic drug. Sequencing was performed with immunoSEQ multiplex PCR; in TCRdb, only in-frame clones are kept and a portion is missing. Seen here are approximately 60,000 clones, around 95% observed once, and the top ten hold roughly 0.38%. This clonotype was sampled from a boy under two years old with focal cortical dysplasia and intractable seizures. The sample consisted of peripheral blood, taken at surgery. V usage is TRBV7-6 and J usage is TRBJ2-7; TRBD1 matches at 11 bases. CDR3 DNA: TGTGCCAGCAGCCCCGCCGGGACAGGGGGCTACGAGCAGTACTTC. Translation: CASSPAGTGGYEQYF.